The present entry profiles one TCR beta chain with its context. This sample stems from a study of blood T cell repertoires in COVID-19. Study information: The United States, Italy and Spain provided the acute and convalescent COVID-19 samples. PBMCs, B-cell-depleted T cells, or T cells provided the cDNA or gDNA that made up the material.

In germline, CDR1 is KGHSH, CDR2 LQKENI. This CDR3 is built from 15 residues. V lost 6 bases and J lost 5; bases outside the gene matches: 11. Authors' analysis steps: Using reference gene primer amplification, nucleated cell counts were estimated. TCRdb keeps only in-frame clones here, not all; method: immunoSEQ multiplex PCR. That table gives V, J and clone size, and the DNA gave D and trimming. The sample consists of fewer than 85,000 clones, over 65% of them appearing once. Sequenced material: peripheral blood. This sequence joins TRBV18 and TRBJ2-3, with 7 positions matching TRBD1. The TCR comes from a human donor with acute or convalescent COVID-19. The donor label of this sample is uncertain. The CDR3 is CASSLIQGDRDTQYF. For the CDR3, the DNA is TGTGCCAGCTCCCTAATCCAGGGGGACAGAGATACGCAGTATTTT. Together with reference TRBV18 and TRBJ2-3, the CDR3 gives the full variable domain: NAGVMQNPRHLVRRRGQEARLRCSPMKGHSHVYWYRQLPEEGLKFMVYLQKENIIDESGMPKERFSAEFPKEGPSILRIQQVVRGDSAAYFCASSLIQGDRDTQYFGPGTRLTVL.